This is a list of T cell receptor beta chains from one sample in a study of shared clonotypes between healthy human individuals. Repertoires were generated with immunoSEQ multiplex PCR, while TCRdb's copy carries only in-frame clones and drops some. The sample contains under 1,100,000 clones, 75% to 85% of which appear only once. Sequenced input: memory CD4+ T cells from PBMCs. These receptors were obtained from a young man in good health. Some clones in this sample may be carry-over from other donors' samples. CDR3s include the opening cysteine and the closing phenylalanine or tryptophan. A D gene is named only where the DNA matches it firmly. Clone size is shown for a subset of rows, as once, few, many or a class of expanded clone.

>NA|TRBJ1-5|TRBV2|few
CASSEPGYQPQHF
TGTGCCAGCAGTGAACCGGGGTATCAGCCCCAGCATTTT
>TRBD1|TRBJ1-4|TRBV2|NA
CASSETSGGGEKLFF
TGTGCCAGCAGTGAGACGTCAGGGGGCGGTGAAAAACTGTTTTTT
>NA|TRBJ1-2|TRBV21-1|once
CASSKARRFGYGYTF
TGTGCCAGCAGCAAAGCGCGGCGGTTTGGGTATGGCTACACCTTC
>TRBD2|TRBJ2-1|TRBV5-1|NA
CASRRASGLRNEQFF
TGCGCCAGCAGGAGGGCTAGCGGCCTAAGGAATGAGCAGTTCTTC
>TRBD2|TRBJ2-7|TRBV6-1|NA
CASKEGLAVEKQYF
TGTGCCAGCAAGGAGGGACTAGCGGTAGAGAAGCAGTACTTC
>TRBD1|TRBJ2-1|TRBV2|once
CASSWGTGGIFFF
TGTGCCAGCAGTTGGGGGACAGGGGGGATCTTTTTCTTC
>NA|TRBJ1-5|TRBV10-1|NA
CASSDLRVEYSNQPQHF
TGCGCCAGCAGTGACCTCCGGGTGGAGTATAGCAATCAGCCCCAGCATTTT
>TRBD2|TRBJ2-4|TRBV2|NA
CASRLGLAGAKNIQYF
TGTGCCAGCAGACTGGGACTAGCGGGAGCCAAAAACATTCAGTACTTC
>NA|TRBJ2-3|TRBV5-6|NA
CASSANSGTVDTQYF
TGTGCCAGCAGCGCCAATAGCGGGACAGTGGATACGCAGTATTTT
>TRBD2|TRBJ2-1|TRBV2|many
CASSEISGRRYNEQFF
TGTGCCAGCAGTGAAATTAGCGGGAGAAGGTACAATGAGCAGTTCTTC
>NA|TRBJ2-7|TRBV4-1|NA
CASSQALTSIEYEQYF
TGCGCCAGCAGCCAAGCTTTAACTTCTATAGAGTACGAGCAGTACTTC
>NA|TRBJ2-1|TRBV5-1|few
CASSPAPLAGNNEQFF
TGCGCCAGCAGCCCCGCGCCACTAGCCGGCAACAATGAGCAGTTCTTC
>TRBD1|TRBJ2-7|TRBV25-1|NA
CASMDRVSYEQYF
TGTGCCAGCATGGACAGGGTATCCTACGAGCAGTACTTC
>NA|TRBJ1-1|TRBV28|NA
CASRISMNTEAFF
TGTGCCAGCAGAATTTCGATGAACACTGAAGCTTTCTTT
>NA|TRBJ1-5|TRBV30|NA
CAWSVNIGGGAQHF
TGTGCCTGGAGTGTCAACATCGGGGGGGGAGCCCAGCATTTT
>NA|TRBJ1-2|TRBV19|NA
CASSIGRDTYGYTF
TGTGCCAGTAGTATAGGACGGGACACCTATGGCTACACCTTC
>TRBD1|TRBJ1-1|TRBV30|many
CAEDRGRNTEAFF
TGTGCCGAAGACAGGGGGCGGAACACTGAAGCTTTCTTT
>NA|TRBJ2-7|TRBV7-8|NA
CASRPRLQNSYEQYF
TGTGCCAGCAGACCCCGGTTACAGAACTCCTACGAGCAGTACTTC
>NA|TRBJ2-2|TRBV27|NA
CASSSWQGGTGELFF
TGTGCCAGCAGTTCATGGCAGGGGGGCACCGGGGAGCTGTTTTTT
>NA|TRBJ1-2|TRBV5-1|NA
CASSLGSRDGYTF
TGCGCCAGCAGCTTGGGAAGCCGGGACGGCTACACCTTC
>NA|TRBJ1-4|TRBV27|NA
CASSFAGMGEKLFF
TGTGCCAGCAGTTTTGCAGGGATGGGTGAAAAACTGTTTTTT
>TRBD2|TRBJ2-5|TRBV2|NA
CASSTLAAGKGATQYF
TGTGCCAGCAGTACTCTAGCGGCTGGGAAAGGTGCGACCCAGTACTTC
>NA|TRBJ2-3|TRBV7-9|NA
CASSLAGVGDTQYF
TGTGCCAGCAGCTTAGCGGGGGTCGGAGATACGCAGTATTTT
>TRBD1|TRBJ2-5|TRBV7-9|NA
CASREGTGSAETQYF
TGTGCCAGCCGGGAAGGGACAGGGAGCGCAGAGACCCAGTACTTC
>TRBD2|TRBJ2-5|TRBV18|few
CASSPSGSAGETQYF
TGTGCCAGCTCACCTAGCGGGAGTGCGGGAGAGACCCAGTACTTC
>NA|TRBJ2-1|TRBV6-1|NA
CASVLLALAYNEQFF
TGTGCCAGCGTACTGCTGGCCCTGGCCTACAATGAGCAGTTCTTC
>TRBD2|TRBJ2-5|TRBV18|NA
CASSPYAGGQETQYF
TGTGCCAGCTCCCCATACGCGGGAGGGCAAGAGACCCAGTACTTC
>NA|TRBJ2-3|TRBV29-1|NA
CSVFQGDTQYF
TGCAGCGTTTTTCAAGGAGATACGCAGTATTTT
>NA|TRBJ1-2|TRBV5-1|NA
CASRGQTSPYGYTF
TGCGCCAGCAGAGGACAGACCAGTCCTTATGGCTACACCTTC
>TRBD2|TRBJ2-7|TRBV18|NA
CASSPVGASGSYEQYF
TGTGCCAGCTCACCCGTTGGGGCTAGCGGGTCCTACGAGCAGTACTTC
>NA|TRBJ1-1|TRBV18|NA
CASSTTVQRNTEAFF
TGTGCCAGCTCGACCACTGTTCAGAGGAACACTGAAGCTTTCTTT
>NA|TRBJ2-1|TRBV9|NA
CASSRRGDSSYNEQFF
TGTGCCAGCAGCCGGAGGGGGGACAGCTCCTACAATGAGCAGTTCTTC
>NA|TRBJ1-2|TRBV28|few
CASEGNNYGYTF
TGTGCCAGTGAGGGGAATAACTATGGCTACACCTTC
>NA|TRBJ1-1|TRBV6-5|NA
CASAGRNTEAFF
TGTGCCAGCGCCGGGAGGAACACTGAAGCTTTCTTT
>NA|TRBJ2-7|TRBV6-6|NA
CASSSLPSYEQYF
TGTGCCAGCAGTTCCCTTCCTAGCTACGAGCAGTACTTC
>TRBD2|TRBJ2-7|TRBV2|NA
CASRGGGLYSEQYF
TGTGCCAGCAGGGGGGGAGGGCTTTACTCCGAGCAGTACTTC
>NA|TRBJ1-2|TRBV7-3|NA
CASSVTGHITNYGYTF
TGTGCCAGCAGCGTTACAGGGCATATTACTAACTATGGCTACACCTTC
>NA|TRBJ2-5|TRBV11-2|NA
CASSLMSNQETQYF
TGTGCCAGCAGCTTAATGTCCAACCAAGAGACCCAGTACTTC
>TRBD1|TRBJ1-1|TRBV9|NA
CASSVGGQGTEAFF
TGTGCCAGCAGCGTAGGGGGACAGGGCACTGAAGCTTTCTTT
>TRBD2|TRBJ2-1|TRBV6-4|many
CASRDWTSGEEQFF
TGTGCCAGCAGAGACTGGACTAGCGGGGAGGAGCAGTTCTTC
>NA|TRBJ2-7|TRBV14|NA
CASSQDWPSSYEQYF
TGTGCCAGCAGCCAAGACTGGCCTAGCTCCTACGAGCAGTACTTC
>NA|TRBJ1-2|TRBV28|few
CASSLGGLGYGYTF
TGTGCCAGCAGTTTGGGGGGTCTGGGCTATGGCTACACCTTC
>NA|TRBJ2-1|TRBV25-1|NA
CASSESGGVVYNEQFF
TGTGCCAGCAGTGAATCGGGGGGCGTTGTCTACAATGAGCAGTTCTTC
>NA|TRBJ1-1|TRBV6-1|NA
CASSERATMNTEAFF
TGTGCCAGCAGTGAACGGGCCACAATGAACACTGAAGCTTTCTTT
>NA|TRBJ1-4|TRBV10-3|NA
CAISERGGQHNEKLFF
TGTGCCATCAGTGAGCGGGGGGGGCAGCATAATGAAAAACTGTTTTTT
>TRBD2|TRBJ2-7|TRBV4-1|once
CASSQTLAGGSYEQYF
TGCGCCAGCAGCCAGACCCTAGCGGGGGGCTCCTACGAGCAGTACTTC